This T cell receptor (beta chain) was obtained from a study of post-analysis software for immune sequencing data. Study as a whole: The courses of disease that were included comprised relapsing-remitting, secondary progressive and progressive-relapsing multiple sclerosis. Notes on the study in general: Roughly five TRBV segments appeared more often in patients than in controls, and TRBV5-6, TRBV5-1 and TRBV20-1 were among these.

Built from TCR beta cDNA, the libraries had unique molecular identifiers in them. TCRdb fed the PCR reads into MiXCR, producing one record per CDR3 protein. The table shows some 500,000 distinct CDR3 sequences, with roughly 45% occurring only once. Turning to this clonotype: Its antigen is as yet unknown.

CDR3 length equals 14 residues. The trim removed 6 bases at V and 7 bases at J, leaving 9 bases unmatched. Germline V gene sequence: CDR1 MNHNY, CDR2 SVGAGI (reference sequence). The TCR was taken from a girl between 10 and 17 years old with multiple sclerosis. The chain is built from TRBV6-6 and TRBJ2-1; 7 bases align to TRBD2. Source material: blood. CDR3 sequence: CASRSGLGRNEQFF. For the CDR3, the DNA is TGTGCCAGCAGATCAGGACTAGGGAGGAATGAGCAGTTCTTC.